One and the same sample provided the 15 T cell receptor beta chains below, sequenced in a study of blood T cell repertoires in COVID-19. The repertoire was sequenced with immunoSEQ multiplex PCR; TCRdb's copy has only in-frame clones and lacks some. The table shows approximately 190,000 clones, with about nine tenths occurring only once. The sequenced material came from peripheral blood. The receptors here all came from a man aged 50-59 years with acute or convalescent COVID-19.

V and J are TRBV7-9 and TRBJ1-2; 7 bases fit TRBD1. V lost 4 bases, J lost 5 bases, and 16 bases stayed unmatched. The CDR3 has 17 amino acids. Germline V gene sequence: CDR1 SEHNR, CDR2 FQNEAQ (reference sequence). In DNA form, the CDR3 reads TGTGCCAGCAGCTCCGAGGGGGCGGACGTTGCTGGGTATGGCTACACCTTC. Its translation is CASSSEGADVAGYGYTF.

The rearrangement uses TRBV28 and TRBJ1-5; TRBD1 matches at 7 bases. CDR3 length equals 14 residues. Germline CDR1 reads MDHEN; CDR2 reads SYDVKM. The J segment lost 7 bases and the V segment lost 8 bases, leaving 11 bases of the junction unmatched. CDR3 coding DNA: TGTGCCAGCTTCAGAGGGGGCGCAGGGCAGCCCCAGCATTTT. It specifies CASFRGGAGQPQHF.

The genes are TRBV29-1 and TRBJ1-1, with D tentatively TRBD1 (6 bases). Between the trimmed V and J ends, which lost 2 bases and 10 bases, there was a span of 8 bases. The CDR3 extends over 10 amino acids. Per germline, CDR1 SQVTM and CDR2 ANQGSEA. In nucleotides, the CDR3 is TGCAGCGTTGAACTGGGGGCAGCTTTCTTT. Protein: CSVELGAAFF.

CDR3 DNA: TGTGCCAGCAGTTACTCGTACAGAGGGAATCAGCCCCAGCATTTT. It encodes CASSYSYRGNQPQHF. The V gene is TRBV6-5, the J gene TRBJ1-5; D is uncertain. Germline V gene sequence: CDR1 MNHEY, CDR2 SVGAGI. V was pared by 0 bases and J by 4 bases, with 10 bases between. This CDR3 region has 15 residues.

The CDR3 coding sequence is TGTGCCAGCGGGACTAGCGGTTACGAGCAGTACTTC. It codes for CASGTSGYEQYF. This chain joins TRBV28 and TRBJ2-7; 11 nucleotides match TRBD2. The CDR3 is 12 residues long. Germline CDR1 and CDR2: MDHEN and SYDVKM. The J segment lost 4 bases and the V segment lost 8 bases, leaving 1 base of the junction unmatched.

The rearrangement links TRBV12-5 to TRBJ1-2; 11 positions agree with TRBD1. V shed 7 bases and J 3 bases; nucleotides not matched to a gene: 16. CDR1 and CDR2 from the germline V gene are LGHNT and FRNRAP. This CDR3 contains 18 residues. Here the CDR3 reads CASARAGTGGLLDYGYTF. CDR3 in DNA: TGTGCTAGTGCCAGGGCCGGGACAGGGGGTTTATTGGACTATGGCTACACCTTC.

DNA for the CDR3: TGTGCCAGTAGCGCGGCGGAGAACTATGGCTACACCTTC. This sequence encodes CASSAAENYGYTF. The rearrangement uses TRBV19 and TRBJ1-2, with D hard to call. Trimming shortened V by 6 bases and J by 2 bases, and 10 bases separated the two germline ends. The CDR3 is 13 residues long. CDR1 is LNHDA, CDR2 SQIVND, per germline (reference sequence).

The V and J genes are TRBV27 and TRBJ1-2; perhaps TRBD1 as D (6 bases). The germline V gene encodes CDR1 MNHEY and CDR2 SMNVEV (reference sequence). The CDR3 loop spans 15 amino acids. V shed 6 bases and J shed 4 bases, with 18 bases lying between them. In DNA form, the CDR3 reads TGTGCCAGCAGCCCCTCCGGGGGGCGGCTCTATGGCTACACCTTC. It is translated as CASSPSGGRLYGYTF.

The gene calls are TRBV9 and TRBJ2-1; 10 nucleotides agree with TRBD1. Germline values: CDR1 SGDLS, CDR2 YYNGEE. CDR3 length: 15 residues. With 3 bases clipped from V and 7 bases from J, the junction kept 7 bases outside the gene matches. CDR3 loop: CASSATGQGLNEQFF. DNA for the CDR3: TGTGCCAGCAGCGCCACGGGACAGGGGTTGAATGAGCAGTTCTTC. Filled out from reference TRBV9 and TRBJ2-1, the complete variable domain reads DSGVTQTPKHLITATGQRVTLRCSPRSGDLSVYWYQQSLDQGLQFLIQYYNGEERAKGNILERFSAQQFPDLHSELNLSSLELGDSALYFCASSATGQGLNEQFFGPGTRLTVL.

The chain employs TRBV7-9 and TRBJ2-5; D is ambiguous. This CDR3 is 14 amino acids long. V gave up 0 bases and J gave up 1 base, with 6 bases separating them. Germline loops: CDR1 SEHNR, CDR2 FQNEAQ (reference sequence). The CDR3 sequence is CASSLAQIQETQYF. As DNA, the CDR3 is TGTGCCAGCAGCTTAGCACAGATCCAAGAGACCCAGTACTTC.

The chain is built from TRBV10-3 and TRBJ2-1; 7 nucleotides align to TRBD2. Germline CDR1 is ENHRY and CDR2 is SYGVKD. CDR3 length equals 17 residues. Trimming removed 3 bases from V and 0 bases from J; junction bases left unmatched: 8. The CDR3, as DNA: TGTGCCATCAGTGAAGGCGGGAGACTGAGCTCCTACAATGAGCAGTTCTTC. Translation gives CAISEGGRLSSYNEQFF.

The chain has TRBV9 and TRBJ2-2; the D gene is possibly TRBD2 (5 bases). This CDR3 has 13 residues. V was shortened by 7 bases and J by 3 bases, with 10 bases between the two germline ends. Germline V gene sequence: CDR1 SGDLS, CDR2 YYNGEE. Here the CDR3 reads CASRDRDTGELFF. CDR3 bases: TGTGCCAGCCGGGATAGGGACACCGGGGAGCTGTTTTTT.

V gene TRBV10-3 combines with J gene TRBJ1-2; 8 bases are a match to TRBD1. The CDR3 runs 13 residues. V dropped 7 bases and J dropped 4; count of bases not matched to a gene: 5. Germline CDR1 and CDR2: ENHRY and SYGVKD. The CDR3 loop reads CAITQGARYGYTF. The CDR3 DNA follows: TGTGCCATCACCCAGGGGGCCCGCTATGGCTACACCTTC.

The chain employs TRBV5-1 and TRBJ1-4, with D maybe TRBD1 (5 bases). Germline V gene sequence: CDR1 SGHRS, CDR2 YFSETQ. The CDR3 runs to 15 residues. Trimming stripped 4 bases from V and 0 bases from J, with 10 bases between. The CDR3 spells CASSPRGSTNEKLFF. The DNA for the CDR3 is TGCGCCAGCAGCCCAAGGGGTTCAACTAATGAAAAACTGTTTTTT. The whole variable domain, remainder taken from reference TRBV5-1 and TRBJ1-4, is KAGVTQTPRYLIKTRGQQVTLSCSPISGHRSVSWYQQTPGQGLQFLFEYFSETQRNKGNFPGRFSGRQFSNSRSEMNVSTLELGDSALYLCASSPRGSTNEKLFFGSGTQLSVL.

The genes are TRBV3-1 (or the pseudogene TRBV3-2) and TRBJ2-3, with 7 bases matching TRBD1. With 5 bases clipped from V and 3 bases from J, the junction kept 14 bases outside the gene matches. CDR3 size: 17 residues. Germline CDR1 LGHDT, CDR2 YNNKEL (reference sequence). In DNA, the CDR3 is TGTGCCAGCAGCTACCGACAGGGTTCTGTGAGGACAGATACGCAGTATTTT. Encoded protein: CASSYRQGSVRTDTQYF.